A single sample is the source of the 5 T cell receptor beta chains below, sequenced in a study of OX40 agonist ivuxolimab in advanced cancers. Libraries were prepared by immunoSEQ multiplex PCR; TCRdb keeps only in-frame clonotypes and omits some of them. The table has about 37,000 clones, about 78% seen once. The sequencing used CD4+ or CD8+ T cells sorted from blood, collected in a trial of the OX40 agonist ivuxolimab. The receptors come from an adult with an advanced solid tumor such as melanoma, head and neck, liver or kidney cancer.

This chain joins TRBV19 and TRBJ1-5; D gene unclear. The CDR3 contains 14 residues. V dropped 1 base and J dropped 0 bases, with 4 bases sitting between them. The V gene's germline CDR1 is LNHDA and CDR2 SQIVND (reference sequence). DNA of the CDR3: TGTGCCAGTAGTATAGGTAATAGCAATCAGCCCCAGCATTTT. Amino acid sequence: CASSIGNSNQPQHF.

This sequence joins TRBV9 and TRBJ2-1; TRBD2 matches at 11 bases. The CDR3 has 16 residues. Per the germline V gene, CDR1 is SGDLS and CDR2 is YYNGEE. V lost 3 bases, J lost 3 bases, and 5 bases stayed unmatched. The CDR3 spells CASSGVGTSGYNEQFF. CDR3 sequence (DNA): TGTGCCAGCAGCGGTGTCGGGACTAGCGGCTACAATGAGCAGTTCTTC.

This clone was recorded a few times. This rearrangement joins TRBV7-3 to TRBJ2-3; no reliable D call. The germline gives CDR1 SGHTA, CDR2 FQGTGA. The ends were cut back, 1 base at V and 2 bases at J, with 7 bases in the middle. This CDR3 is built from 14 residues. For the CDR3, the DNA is TGTGCCAGCAGCTTAAGTCATCCCACAGATACGCAGTATTTT. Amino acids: CASSLSHPTDTQYF.

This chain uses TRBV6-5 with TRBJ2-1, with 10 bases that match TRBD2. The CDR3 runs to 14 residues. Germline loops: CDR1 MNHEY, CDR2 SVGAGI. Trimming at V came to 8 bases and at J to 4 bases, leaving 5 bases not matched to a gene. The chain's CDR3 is CASLASGSYNEQFF. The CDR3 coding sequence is TGTGCCAGCCTGGCTAGCGGGAGTTACAATGAGCAGTTCTTC.

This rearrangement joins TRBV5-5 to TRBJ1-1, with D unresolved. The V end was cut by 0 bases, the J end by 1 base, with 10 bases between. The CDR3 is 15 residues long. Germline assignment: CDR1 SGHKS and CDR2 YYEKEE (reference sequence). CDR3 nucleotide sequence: TGTGCCAGCAGCTTGGAGGCAGGTCCGAACACTGAAGCTTTCTTT. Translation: CASSLEAGPNTEAFF.